Below are 32 T cell receptor beta chains sequenced from a single sample in a study of T cell clones after liver transplantation. Here immunoSEQ multiplex PCR was the method, and the copy in TCRdb shows in-frame clones only, minus some. The repertoire holds 15,000 to 20,000 clones, approximately 80% seen once, with roughly 40% in the top ten. Sequences were derived from CD8+ T cells from blood, sampled about 50 months after liver transplant. The receptor set was obtained from a human patient who received a liver transplant. Some T cells may arise from the graft donor.

This sequence joins TRBV6-5 and TRBJ1-4; tentative D call: TRBD1 (5 bases). Trimming took 2 bases from V and 8 from J, leaving 9 bases between them. The CDR3 has 13 amino acids. Germline V gene lookup returns CDR1 MNHEY and CDR2 SVGAGI. The CDR3 sequence is CASSYGGSEKLFF. In DNA, the CDR3 is TGTGCCAGCAGTTACGGGGGAAGCGAAAAACTGTTTTTT.

The chain uses TRBV5-4 and TRBJ1-2; D gene unclear. With 1 base removed from V and 4 bases from J, the gap between germline ends came to 11 bases. Germline V gives CDR1 SGHNT, CDR2 YYREEE (reference sequence). The CDR3 runs 14 residues. The CDR3 nucleotides read TGTGCCAGCAGCTTGAGGCCCCTCTCCTATGGCTACACCTTC. This translates into CASSLRPLSYGYTF.

In its sample, this clone was seen a few times. V and J are TRBV9 and TRBJ2-5, with no clear D. The V gene's germline CDR1 is SGDLS and CDR2 YYNGEE. Between the trimmed V and J ends, which lost 0 bases and 5 bases, there was a span of 11 bases. This CDR3 spans 14 amino acids. DNA of the CDR3: TGTGCCAGCAGCGTAGATACAGCCTCGGAGACCCAGTACTTC. This sequence encodes CASSVDTASETQYF.

CDR3 DNA sequence: TGTGCCAGCACCTCAGCCCGGGACGGATACTACGAGCAGTACTTC. This codes for CASTSARDGYYEQYF. The V call is TRBV27, the J call TRBJ2-7; the D call may be TRBD1 or TRBD2 (5 bases each). Trimming pared 7 bases from V and 3 bases from J, leaving 19 bases between. This CDR3 is 15 amino acids long. CDR1 and CDR2 (germline): MNHEY, SMNVEV (reference sequence).

The chain links TRBV4-1 to TRBJ2-7; D is unresolved. V was cut by 2 bases and J by 5 bases, with 13 bases left in between. Germline V gives CDR1 MGHRA, CDR2 YSYEKL. The CDR3 totals 14 residues. CDR3 bases: TGCGCCAGCAGCCAAATGATTAGAGAGGACGAGCAGTACTTC. Its protein is CASSQMIREDEQYF.

The CDR3 is CASSSTGGSYNEQFF. The CDR3 nucleotides read TGTGCCAGCAGTTCGACAGGGGGCTCCTACAATGAGCAGTTCTTC. This chain joins TRBV27 and TRBJ2-1; 9 nucleotides agree with TRBD1. The trim removed 4 bases at V and 0 bases at J, leaving 1 base unmatched. Germline V lookup: CDR1 MNHEY, CDR2 SMNVEV (reference sequence). This CDR3 contains 15 residues.

The V and J genes are TRBV27 and TRBJ2-1; 7 bases are a match to TRBD2. Trimming at V came to 2 bases and at J to 10 bases, leaving 11 bases not matched to a gene. This CDR3 has 15 residues. In germline, CDR1 is MNHEY, CDR2 SMNVEV (reference sequence). This CDR3 reads CASSLVASGPTEQFF. Here the CDR3 DNA reads TGTGCCAGCAGTTTAGTGGCTAGCGGACCTACAGAGCAGTTCTTC.

The CDR3, as DNA: TGCAGCGTTGAGGTAGCGGACTACGAGCAGTACTTC. As protein: CSVEVADYEQYF. The gene calls are TRBV29-1 and TRBJ2-7; D might be TRBD2 (6 bases). This CDR3 comprises 12 residues. Per the germline V gene, CDR1 is SQVTM and CDR2 is ANQGSEA. The V and J ends lost 3 bases and 3 bases respectively, with 9 bases between them.

The chain links TRBV6-1 to TRBJ2-1; TRBD2 agrees at 8 bases. J was trimmed by 6 bases and V by 8 bases; bases with no gene match: 6. Germline assignment: CDR1 MNHNS and CDR2 SASEGT. This CDR3 is 13 amino acids long. The chain's CDR3 is CASLVAGLNEQFF. The CDR3 nucleotides read TGTGCCAGCTTGGTAGCGGGACTCAATGAGCAGTTCTTC.

This clone has a single count. This chain joins TRBV2 and TRBJ1-6; D is perhaps TRBD1 (6 bases). Between the trimmed V and J ends, which lost 6 bases and 4 bases, there was a span of 16 bases. Germline V gene sequence: CDR1 SNHLY, CDR2 FYNNEI. This CDR3 comprises 16 residues. The CDR3 reads CASSASTGIYNSPLHF. The CDR3 DNA sequence: TGTGCCAGCAGCGCGTCCACAGGGATTTATAATTCACCCCTCCACTTT.

This clone was counted only a few times. The chain combines TRBV7-2 with TRBJ1-2, with a tentative D call TRBD1 (6 bases). V was shortened by 4 bases and J by 7 bases, with 10 bases between the two germline ends. The CDR3 is made up of 12 amino acids. Germline CDR1 and CDR2: SGHTA and FQGNSA. For the CDR3, the DNA is TGTGCCAGCAGCTGGGGGGCGGTTGGCTACACCTTC. Amino acid sequence: CASSWGAVGYTF.

The rearrangement joins TRBV4-3 to TRBJ1-2, with D possibly TRBD1 on 6 matching bases. Trimming shortened V by 3 bases and J by 1 base, and 9 bases separated the two germline ends. Germline V gene data show CDR1 as LGHNA and CDR2 as YSLEER. This CDR3 has 14 amino acids. CDR3 coding DNA: TGCGCCAGCAGCCAGGCGGACAGTAACTATGGCTACACCTTC. Translating it yields CASSQADSNYGYTF.

V gene TRBV5-1 combines with J gene TRBJ2-3, with 10 bases aligning to TRBD2. J gave up 5 bases and V 0 bases, and 3 bases lay outside the gene matches. The germline CDR1 and CDR2 sequences are SGHRS and YFSETQ. The CDR3 length is 15 residues. Written as DNA, the CDR3 is TGCGCCAGCAGCTTGGCCCTAGCGGGGGTAGATACGCAGTATTTT. Amino acid sequence: CASSLALAGVDTQYF.

The sample holds a few counts of this clone. The chain joins TRBV7-2 to TRBJ2-3, with no clear D. The ends were cut back, 5 bases at V and 6 bases at J, with 18 bases in the middle. Germline loops: CDR1 SGHTA, CDR2 FQGNSA. The CDR3 totals 15 residues. As DNA, the CDR3 is TGTGCCAGCAGCACCTCTTACGCACCGTTGGATACGCAGTATTTT. Amino acid sequence: CASSTSYAPLDTQYF.

The chain recombines TRBV7-9 with TRBJ2-7; D remains unclear. Germline V CDR1 and CDR2: SEHNR, FQNEAQ (reference sequence). The germline V and J ends were trimmed by 5 bases and 3 bases, with 14 bases remaining between them. This CDR3 contains 14 residues. The CDR3 DNA is TGTGCCAGCAGCCCGACGGAAAGCAACTACGAGCAGTACTTC. It specifies CASSPTESNYEQYF.

The chain carries TRBV9 and TRBJ1-3; D possibly corresponds to TRBD1 (5 bases). Between the trimmed V and J ends, which lost 0 bases and 1 base, there was a span of 11 bases. This CDR3 has 16 residues. The germline gives CDR1 SGDLS, CDR2 YYNGEE. This CDR3 is CASSVDSGTSGNTIYF. The CDR3 nucleotides read TGTGCCAGCAGCGTAGATTCAGGGACGTCTGGAAACACCATATATTTT.

J is TRBJ2-1 and V is TRBV19; D is possibly TRBD1 (6 bases). Deletions cut 0 bases from V and 12 bases from J, with 15 bases between. Germline CDR1 LNHDA, CDR2 SQIVND (reference sequence). The CDR3 covers 14 residues. The CDR3 loop is CASSIETQGVAQFF. CDR3 sequence (DNA): TGTGCCAGTAGTATAGAGACACAGGGCGTTGCGCAGTTCTTC.

In this sample, this clone turned up once. The chain carries TRBV7-6 and TRBJ2-3; D is possibly TRBD1 or TRBD2 (5 bases each). Germline values: CDR1 SGHVS, CDR2 FNYEAQ. The V end lost 0 bases, the J end lost 5 bases, and 9 bases lay between the germline ends. The CDR3 totals 14 residues. The CDR3 loop is CASSLAGVEDTQYF. The CDR3 bases are TGTGCCAGCAGCTTAGCGGGGGTTGAAGATACGCAGTATTTT.

The chain recombines TRBV7-9 with TRBJ2-3, with no clear D. Germline V gene lookup returns CDR1 SEHNR and CDR2 FQNEAQ (reference sequence). This CDR3 has 14 residues. V was trimmed by 1 base and J by 1 base, leaving 6 bases between them. In DNA form, the CDR3 reads TGTGCCAGCAGCTTAGGGATAGGCACAGATACGCAGTATTTT. It translates to CASSLGIGTDTQYF.

The rearrangement uses TRBV25-1 and TRBJ2-1; 9 nucleotides line up with TRBD2. The CDR3 is 16 amino acids. In germline, CDR1 is MGHDK, CDR2 SYGVNS. The V gene end was trimmed by 4 bases and the J gene end by 4 bases; junction bases not matched to a gene: 8. CDR3 amino acids: CASSAPTSGFYNEQFF. CDR3 DNA: TGTGCCAGCAGTGCCCCGACTAGCGGATTTTACAATGAGCAGTTCTTC.

This clone was detected only once. J is TRBJ1-2 and V is TRBV4-2; D not certain. With 1 base removed from V and 4 bases from J, the gap between germline ends came to 13 bases. The CDR3 is made up of 15 amino acids. Germline lookup yields CDR1 LGHNA and CDR2 YNFKEQ. The CDR3 DNA is TGTGCCAGCAGCCAAGTATCCACCCGATCCTATGGCTACACCTTC. It specifies CASSQVSTRSYGYTF.

The chain employs TRBV6-6 and TRBJ1-4; D gene ambiguous. This CDR3 contains 14 residues. Germline CDR1 and CDR2: MNHNY and SVGAGI (reference sequence). Trimming pared 6 bases from V and 2 bases from J, leaving 10 bases between. CDR3 sequence reads: CASRERLTNEKLFF. The CDR3, as DNA: TGTGCCAGCAGGGAGAGGTTGACTAATGAAAAACTGTTTTTT.

This clone was observed at least ten times. This chain joins TRBV6-1 and TRBJ1-1; D remains ambiguous. Trimming shortened V by 4 bases and J by 5 bases, and 8 bases separated the two germline ends. The CDR3 extends over 12 amino acids. From germline, CDR1 is MNHNS and CDR2 SASEGT. The CDR3 DNA reads as TGTGCCAGCAGTGTCGCAGAAACTGAAGCTTTCTTT. It translates to CASSVAETEAFF.

The chain employs TRBV16 and TRBJ2-1, with D possibly matching TRBD1 (6 bases). CDR3 size: 15 residues. The V and J ends lost 4 bases and 11 bases respectively, with 21 bases between them. Per the germline V gene, CDR1 is KGHSY and CDR2 is FQNENV. CDR3: CASSLGQSPTLKQFF. Here the CDR3 DNA reads TGTGCCAGCAGCCTTGGACAGTCGCCTACCTTGAAGCAGTTCTTC.

This clone was seen only a few times. This chain connects TRBV7-2 to TRBJ2-1, with D possibly TRBD2 on 6 matching bases. V was shortened by 11 bases and J by 8 bases, with 19 bases between the two germline ends. Germline V CDR1 and CDR2: SGHTA, FQGNSA. The CDR3 is 13 amino acids. The CDR3 reads CAVFLLGSYEQFF. CDR3 bases: TGTGCCGTTTTTCTCCTCGGGAGCTATGAGCAGTTCTTC.

In the case of this clone: Within the sample, other DNA sequences also encode this same CDR3. The chain employs TRBV12-5 and TRBJ2-1; 7 bases are a match to TRBD1. There are 12 residues in the CDR3. J gave up 7 bases and V 6 bases, and 3 bases lay outside the gene matches. Germline lookup yields CDR1 LGHNT and CDR2 FRNRAP. CDR3 residues: CASGLGQNEQFF. The CDR3 DNA follows: TGTGCTAGTGGCCTGGGACAGAATGAGCAGTTCTTC.

A few counts support this clone. The J gene is TRBJ1-1, the V gene TRBV28; D unresolved. Germline CDR1 MDHEN, CDR2 SYDVKM. V was cut by 6 bases and J by 5 bases, with 13 bases left in between. This CDR3 region has 13 residues. Here the CDR3 reads CASRRLTGTEAFF. The CDR3 region has the DNA TGTGCCAGCAGGCGCCTGACTGGGACTGAAGCTTTCTTT.

V usage is TRBV27 and J usage is TRBJ2-7; TRBD1 matches at 9 bases. The CDR3 extends over 14 amino acids. Germline values: CDR1 MNHEY, CDR2 SMNVEV (reference sequence). V shed 6 bases and J 2 bases; nucleotides not matched to a gene: 5. In DNA form, the CDR3 reads TGTGCCAGCAGGCCGGACAGGGGAACCTACGAGCAGTACTTC. Translating gives CASRPDRGTYEQYF.

V usage is TRBV27 and J usage is TRBJ1-1; 7 bases line up with TRBD1. V shed 6 bases and J 5 bases; nucleotides not matched to a gene: 6. The CDR3 runs 13 residues. CDR1 MNHEY and CDR2 SMNVEV come from the germline V gene (reference sequence). CDR3 region: CASSLQGGTEAFF. DNA of the CDR3: TGTGCCAGCAGCCTCCAGGGGGGAACTGAAGCTTTCTTT.

A few counts support this clone. V is TRBV6-6 and J is TRBJ1-2, with D uncertain. The germline V and J ends were trimmed by 0 bases and 7 bases, with 12 bases remaining between them. Germline CDR1 reads MNHNY; CDR2 reads SVGAGI (reference sequence). This CDR3 is 14 amino acids long. The CDR3 loop reads CASSYSGSVSGYTF. Written as DNA, the CDR3 is TGTGCCAGCAGTTACTCAGGCAGTGTTTCTGGCTACACCTTC.

The chain recombines TRBV7-9 with TRBJ2-7, with D tentatively TRBD1 or TRBD2 (6 bases each). CDR1 and CDR2 (germline): SEHNR, FQNEAQ (reference sequence). The CDR3 has 18 residues. Trimming stripped 1 base from V and 3 bases from J, with 22 bases between. The CDR3 region has the DNA TGTGCCAGCAGCTTAGGTCCGGGAGATGAAACAGGGAACTACGAGCAGTACTTC. It translates to CASSLGPGDETGNYEQYF.

The chain links TRBV6-6 to TRBJ1-1; D is uncertain. The CDR3 length is 15 residues. Trimming stripped 4 bases from V and 7 bases from J, with 19 bases between. Per germline, CDR1 MNHNY and CDR2 SVGAGI (reference sequence). The CDR3 protein is CASSFIREISIEAFF. In DNA, the CDR3 is TGTGCCAGCAGTTTTATTAGGGAGATCTCAATTGAAGCTTTCTTT.